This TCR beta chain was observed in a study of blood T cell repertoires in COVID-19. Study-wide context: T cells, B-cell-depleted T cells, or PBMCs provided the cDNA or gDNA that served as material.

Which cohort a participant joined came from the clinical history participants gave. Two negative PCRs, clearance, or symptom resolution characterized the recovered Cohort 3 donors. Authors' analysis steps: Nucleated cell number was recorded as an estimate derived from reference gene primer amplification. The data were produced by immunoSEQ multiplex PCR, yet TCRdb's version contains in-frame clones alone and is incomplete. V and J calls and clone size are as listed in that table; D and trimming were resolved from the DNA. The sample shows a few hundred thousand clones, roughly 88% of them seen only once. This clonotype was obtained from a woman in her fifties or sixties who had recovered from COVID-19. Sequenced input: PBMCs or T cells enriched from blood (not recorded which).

CDR3 nucleotide sequence: TGTGCCAGCAGCTTGTCTTCGACAGCGAACACCGGGGAGCTGTTTTTT. Its translation: CASSLSSTANTGELFF. The chain combines TRBV7-2 with TRBJ2-2; D is perhaps TRBD1 (5 bases). This CDR3 is built from 16 residues. Germline loops: CDR1 SGHTA, CDR2 FQGNSA. Trimming removed 3 bases from V and 0 bases from J, with 11 bases in between.